This T cell receptor beta chain was found in a study of blood T cell repertoires in COVID-19. The wider study: Whether acute or convalescent, the COVID-19 samples came from the United States, Italy and Spain. T cells, B-cell-depleted T cells, or PBMCs provided the cDNA or gDNA that served as material.

How the authors handled the data: The assay estimated nucleated cells by amplifying reference gene primers. Clones were read by immunoSEQ multiplex PCR, and TCRdb kept only the in-frame ones, dropping some. V and J calls and clone size are as listed in that table; D and trimming were resolved from the DNA. The sample shows over 150,000 clones, around 83% of them seen only once. The CDR3 has 16 residues. CDR1 is SGHRS, CDR2 YFSETQ, per germline. V gave up 0 bases and J gave up 7 bases, with 16 bases separating them. Material: peripheral blood. The rearrangement links TRBV5-1 to TRBJ1-4; D is unresolved. This TCR derives from a human donor in a cohort sampled during active COVID-19. CDR3 region: CASSLGGLESGEKLFF. CDR3 DNA sequence: TGCGCCAGCAGCTTGGGAGGGCTTGAATCGGGTGAAAAACTGTTTTTT.